Below are 27 T cell receptor beta chains sequenced from a single sample in a study of beta chain features in type 1 diabetes. The sequenced template was cDNA made from the entire isolated RNA. This table comes from immunoSEQ multiplex PCR, and its TCRdb copy is limited to in-frame clones, with some not included. This repertoire shows 200,000 to 300,000 clones, 27% found once; its top ten account for under 5%. The sequencing input was central memory CD4+ T cells from blood. The receptors shown here come from a young man in good health.

This clone was detected ten times or more. The rearrangement joins TRBV10-3 to TRBJ2-3; 8 nucleotides line up with TRBD1. The length of the CDR3 is 15 residues. V shed 2 bases and J 4 bases; nucleotides not matched to a gene: 5. The V gene's germline CDR1 is ENHRY and CDR2 SYGVKD. The CDR3 is CAISEGLQGADTQYF. CDR3 in DNA: TGTGCCATCAGTGAGGGGTTACAGGGGGCAGATACGCAGTATTTT.

Only a few counts were recorded for this clone. The chain is built from TRBV6-1 and TRBJ2-3; TRBD1 aligns across 9 bases. The trim removed 5 bases at V and 9 bases at J, leaving 9 bases unmatched. The CDR3 runs to 14 residues. From germline, CDR1 is MNHNS and CDR2 SASEGT. The CDR3 sequence: CASSPPGQGVTQYF. The DNA of the CDR3 is TGTGCCAGCAGTCCTCCGGGACAGGGTGTGACGCAGTATTTT.

This chain connects TRBV6-5 to TRBJ1-5, with 9 positions matching TRBD1. V lost 5 bases to trimming and J lost 1 base; unmatched junction nucleotides: 3. The germline V gene has CDR1 MNHEY and CDR2 SVGAGI. CDR3 length: 15 residues. The CDR3 loop is CASSPGQGSNQPQHF. In nucleotides, the CDR3 is TGTGCCAGCAGTCCAGGACAGGGGAGCAATCAGCCCCAGCATTTT.

This clone was detected a few times. The genes are TRBV7-2 and TRBJ2-7, with 8 positions matching TRBD1. The CDR3 length is 15 residues. The trim removed 4 bases at V and 2 bases at J, leaving 7 bases unmatched. Per germline, CDR1 SGHTA and CDR2 FQGNSA. CDR3 region: CASSSLTGGPYEQYF. The CDR3 bases are TGTGCCAGCAGCTCCCTCACAGGGGGTCCCTACGAGCAGTACTTC.

The chain couples TRBV2 to TRBJ2-3; TRBD2 matches 10 bases. V gave up 6 bases and J gave up 2 bases; unmatched junction bases: 5. This CDR3 region has 15 residues. Germline-derived CDR1 and CDR2 are SNHLY and FYNNEI. Here the CDR3 reads CASSLGLAATDTQYF. As DNA, the CDR3 is TGTGCCAGCAGCCTCGGACTAGCGGCCACAGATACGCAGTATTTT.

The chain joins TRBV14 to TRBJ2-3; perhaps TRBD2 as D (6 bases). CDR1 is SGHDN, CDR2 FVKESK, per germline. The length of the CDR3 is 15 residues. Between the trimmed V and J ends, which lost 4 bases and 1 base, there was a span of 12 bases. DNA for the CDR3: TGTGCCAGCAGCCTGGGGGGAATGGGCACAGATACGCAGTATTTT. Translated: CASSLGGMGTDTQYF.

V and J are TRBV11-1 and TRBJ2-5; perhaps D is TRBD1 or TRBD2 (5 bases each). CDR1 and CDR2 from the germline V gene are SGHAT and FQDESV (reference sequence). This CDR3 has 16 residues. The V end was cut by 5 bases, the J end by 4 bases, with 20 bases between. The CDR3 reads CASSRGVGERGETQYF. CDR3 bases: TGTGCCAGCAGCAGGGGAGTGGGGGAACGAGGAGAGACCCAGTACTTC.

In DNA form, the CDR3 reads TGCGCCAGCAGCCAAGAAAGTGGTCTAGGGGAGACCCAGTACTTC. This codes for CASSQESGLGETQYF. The V gene is TRBV4-3, the J gene TRBJ2-5; D uncertain. Trimming pared 0 bases from V and 5 bases from J, leaving 13 bases between. The germline CDR1 and CDR2 sequences are LGHNA and YSLEER. CDR3 length equals 15 residues.

This clone was seen a single time. The gene calls are TRBV10-3 and TRBJ2-1; D uncertain. Trimming removed 3 bases at V and 3 bases at J, with 15 bases between. The CDR3 has 16 amino acids. Germline lookup yields CDR1 ENHRY and CDR2 SYGVKD. CDR3 amino acids: CAISDRGTQSYNEQFF. The DNA for the CDR3 is TGTGCCATCAGTGATCGCGGTACCCAAAGCTACAATGAGCAGTTCTTC.

The V call is TRBV7-2, the J call TRBJ1-5; D remains unclear. V lost 3 bases, J lost 4 bases, and 10 bases lay in between. This CDR3 contains 14 residues. CDR1 is SGHTA, CDR2 FQGNSA, per germline. CDR3 amino acids: CASSLGSTNQPQHF. CDR3 nucleotides: TGTGCCAGCAGCTTGGGAAGTACTAATCAGCCCCAGCATTTT.

The gene calls are TRBV30 and TRBJ2-7; no reliable D call. Germline CDR1 GTSNPN, CDR2 SVGIG (reference sequence). The V gene lost 5 bases and the J gene lost 0 bases, with 8 bases spanning the gap. This CDR3 contains 12 residues. In nucleotides, the CDR3 is TGTGCCTGGGGTAAAAACTCCTACGAGCAGTACTTC. It codes for CAWGKNSYEQYF.

V usage is TRBV20-1 and J usage is TRBJ2-7; D unresolved. The CDR3 covers 11 residues. Germline values: CDR1 DFQATT, CDR2 SNEGSKA (reference sequence). Trimming stripped 7 bases from V and 0 bases from J, with 7 bases between. CDR3 in DNA: TGCAGTGTCCCCAGCTCCTACGAGCAGTACTTC. The encoded protein is CSVPSSYEQYF.

This clone was observed a handful of times. This chain joins TRBV7-7 and TRBJ2-5; maybe TRBD2 (5 bases). Germline V gene sequence: CDR1 SSHAT, CDR2 FNYEAQ (reference sequence). The germline V and J ends were trimmed by 4 bases and 7 bases, with 13 bases remaining between them. CDR3 size: 13 residues. The CDR3 DNA reads as TGTGCCAGCAGCTCATCCGATCTAGCGACCCAGTACTTC. Protein product: CASSSSDLATQYF.

This clone was counted between two and nine times. Other DNA sequences in this specimen translate into the identical CDR3. The rearrangement joins TRBV5-1 to TRBJ1-5, with D unresolved. Between the trimmed V and J ends, which lost 0 bases and 2 bases, there was a span of 9 bases. CDR1 is SGHRS, CDR2 YFSETQ, per germline. The CDR3 runs 15 residues. As DNA, the CDR3 is TGCGCCAGCAGCTTGGAAGGGATAGGCAATCAGCCCCAGCATTTT. Translating gives CASSLEGIGNQPQHF.

The chain carries TRBV6-6 and TRBJ1-5; maybe TRBD1 (6 bases). Looked up from germline, CDR1 is MNHNY and CDR2 is SVGAGI (reference sequence). The CDR3 is made up of 13 amino acids. V was trimmed by 4 bases and J by 7 bases, leaving 11 bases between them. The CDR3 loop is CASSFGRGQPQHF. Written as DNA, the CDR3 is TGTGCCAGCAGTTTCGGCAGGGGACAGCCCCAGCATTTT.

V usage is TRBV7-2 and J usage is TRBJ2-3; 7 positions agree with TRBD2. The J segment lost 0 bases and the V segment lost 3 bases, leaving 3 bases of the junction unmatched. The CDR3 is 15 residues long. Looked up from germline, CDR1 is SGHTA and CDR2 is FQGNSA. In DNA, the CDR3 is TGTGCCAGCAGCTTCCAAGCGGGAAGCACAGATACGCAGTATTTT. It is translated as CASSFQAGSTDTQYF.

As concerns this clone: A much larger clone is a single base away; this may be a read error. This chain connects TRBV9 to TRBJ2-7; 9 bases are shared with TRBD1. With 6 bases clipped from V and 6 bases from J, the junction kept 7 bases outside the gene matches. In germline, CDR1 is SGDLS, CDR2 YYNGEE. CDR3 length: 13 amino acids. CDR3 nucleotides: TGTGCCAGCACCCCGGGACAGGGAGTCGAGCAGTACTTC. Protein product: CASTPGQGVEQYF.

The chain has TRBV27 and TRBJ2-1; TRBD1 agrees at 10 bases. The CDR3 loop spans 16 amino acids. The junction had 10 bases not matched to a gene; V was cut back by 6 bases and J by 5 bases. Germline CDR1 MNHEY, CDR2 SMNVEV (reference sequence). The CDR3 DNA sequence: TGTGCCAGCAGGAGAAGACAGGGGGCAACAAACAATGAGCAGTTCTTC. Protein product: CASRRRQGATNNEQFF.

This clone was counted a few times. The chain employs TRBV4-2 and TRBJ2-7; TRBD1 aligns across 9 bases. Unmatched junction bases numbered 5, after V lost 3 bases and J lost 5 bases. The CDR3 runs to 14 residues. In germline, CDR1 is LGHNA, CDR2 YNFKEQ. CDR3 nucleotide sequence: TGTGCCAGCAGCCACGGGACAGGGAACCACGAGCAGTACTTC. It is translated as CASSHGTGNHEQYF.

This clone appeared a few times. The V gene is TRBV6-5, the J gene TRBJ2-7, with D maybe TRBD1 (6 bases). Trimming left V 5 bases short and J 5 bases short, with 16 bases between. This CDR3 has 14 residues. CDR1 MNHEY and CDR2 SVGAGI come from the germline V gene. The chain's CDR3 is CASSEHGTLDEQYF. Here the CDR3 DNA reads TGTGCCAGCAGTGAACACGGGACACTGGACGAGCAGTACTTC.

This clone occurred a few times. J is TRBJ1-4 and V is TRBV13; no clear D. The germline V gene has CDR1 PRHDT and CDR2 FYEKMQ (reference sequence). The CDR3 totals 14 residues. V was pared by 3 bases and J by 0 bases, with 5 bases between. CDR3 in DNA: TGTGCCAGCAGCTTGAGTGCAACTAATGAAAAACTGTTTTTT. Protein sequence: CASSLSATNEKLFF. The full variable domain, its missing parts supplied by reference TRBV13 and TRBJ1-4, is AAGVIQSPRHLIKEKRETATLKCYPIPRHDTVYWYQQGPGQDPQFLISFYEKMQSDKGSIPDRFSAQQFSDYHSELNMSSLELGDSALYFCASSLSATNEKLFFGSGTQLSVL.

This clone appeared a few times. The chain uses TRBV7-8 and TRBJ2-5; TRBD2 agrees at 11 bases. Germline CDR1 is SGHVS and CDR2 is FQNEAQ. V dropped 1 base and J dropped 5; count of bases not matched to a gene: 12. CDR3 length: 18 residues. Here the CDR3 reads CASSLGLATSGTGETQYF. DNA for the CDR3: TGTGCCAGCAGCTTAGGTTTGGCGACTAGCGGGACTGGGGAGACCCAGTACTTC. Using reference TRBV7-8 and TRBJ2-5 for the parts outside the CDR3, the full variable domain is GAGVSQSPRYKVAKRGQDVALRCDPISGHVSLFWYQQALGQGPEFLTYFQNEAQLDKSGLPSDRFFAERPEGSVSTLKIQRTQQEDSAVYLCASSLGLATSGTGETQYFGPGTRLLVL.

J is TRBJ1-5 and V is TRBV28, with no clear D. V lost 6 bases, J lost 0 bases, and 6 bases lay in between. Germline V lookup: CDR1 MDHEN, CDR2 SYDVKM. The CDR3 covers 13 residues. This CDR3 reads CASRGFSNQPQHF. The CDR3 coding sequence is TGTGCCAGCAGAGGGTTTAGCAATCAGCCCCAGCATTTT.

This clone was detected many times. The chain combines TRBV2 with TRBJ2-4; TRBD1 is a possible D gene (6 bases). Germline V gene data show CDR1 as SNHLY and CDR2 as FYNNEI. The CDR3 is made up of 14 amino acids. V dropped 10 bases and J dropped 4 bases, with 17 bases sitting between them. CDR3 DNA: TGTGCCACCACGGATGGAGGACAGAAAAACATTCAGTACTTC. This encodes CATTDGGQKNIQYF.

The rearrangement links TRBV7-6 to TRBJ2-3, with a tentative D call TRBD2 (7 bases). The CDR3 runs 19 residues. Per the germline V gene, CDR1 is SGHVS and CDR2 is FNYEAQ. The V and J ends lost 2 bases and 2 bases respectively, with 23 bases between them. The CDR3 loop reads CASSLNILGGRPNTDTQYF. CDR3 bases: TGTGCCAGCAGCTTAAATATTCTCGGGGGGCGGCCTAACACAGATACGCAGTATTTT. Based on the CDR3 plus reference TRBV7-6 and TRBJ2-3, the full variable domain is GAGVSQSPRYKVTKRGQDVALRCDPISGHVSLYWYRQALGQGPEFLTYFNYEAQQDKSGLPNDRFSAERPEGSISTLTIQRTEQRDSAMYRCASSLNILGGRPNTDTQYFGPGTRLTVL.

This clone was seen only a few times. The V call is TRBV2, the J call TRBJ2-7, with D possibly TRBD1 on 5 matching bases. Germline lookup yields CDR1 SNHLY and CDR2 FYNNEI. The CDR3 is made up of 13 amino acids. V was cut by 1 base and J by 4 bases, with 8 bases left in between. CDR3 bases: TGTGCCAGCAGTGAAGACAGGCGATACGAGCAGTACTTC. Translation gives CASSEDRRYEQYF.

The sample holds a few counts of this clone. The chain combines TRBV29-1 with TRBJ2-3; the D gene is possibly TRBD2 (6 bases). The CDR3 spans 14 residues. The V end lost 2 bases, the J end lost 9 bases, and 18 bases lay between the germline ends. Germline V gene lookup returns CDR1 SQVTM and CDR2 ANQGSEA. The CDR3: CSVEMAGRILTQYF. The CDR3 region has the DNA TGCAGCGTTGAAATGGCGGGACGGATCCTAACGCAGTATTTT.